The rows below give T cell receptor beta chains drawn from one sample of a study of blood T cell repertoires in COVID-19. Libraries were prepared by immunoSEQ multiplex PCR; TCRdb keeps only in-frame clonotypes and omits some of them. This table has about 180,000 clones, 80% to 90% appearing once. Material for sequencing was peripheral blood. The receptors were sampled from a man aged 60 to 75 with acute or convalescent COVID-19. CDR3s leave out the opening cysteine and the closing phenylalanine or tryptophan. Expanded clones are given a class, and other clones once, few, many or no size at all.

j_gene | v_gene | abundance | CDR3aa
TRBJ2-5 | TRBV12-3/TRBV12-4 | NA | ASSPGGWETQY
TRBJ2-7 | TRBV28 | NA | ASSQTGAEQY
TRBJ1-1 | TRBV19 | NA | ASSIISGMGTEAF
TRBJ2-1 | TRBV12-3/TRBV12-4 | once | ASSHRHLNEQF
TRBJ1-1 | TRBV6-6 | NA | ATCRGPANTEAF
TRBJ2-5 | TRBV18 | NA | ASSPDSQETQY
TRBJ2-3 | TRBV7-7 | once | ASSASGPSTDTQY
TRBJ1-2 | TRBV28 | few | ASSASGYGYT
TRBJ1-1 | TRBV5-4 | NA | ASSLALGNTEAF
TRBJ2-1 | TRBV9 | NA | ASSVGESYNEQF
TRBJ2-1 | TRBV9 | NA | ASSVGASGGYNEQF
TRBJ1-6 | TRBV3-1/TRBV3-2 | once | ASGQGAPNSPLH
TRBJ1-1 | TRBV28 | NA | ASTLSTEAF
TRBJ1-5 | TRBV28 | NA | ASRKAGVNQPQH
TRBJ2-7 | TRBV5-1 | few | ASSLRAGTSGSNSYEQY
TRBJ2-7 | TRBV12-3/TRBV12-4 | NA | ASSYHGGYEQY
TRBJ2-1 | TRBV12-3/TRBV12-4 | NA | ASSLYYEQF
TRBJ2-1 | TRBV27 | NA | ASSLTHRRDEQF
TRBJ2-7 | TRBV19 | NA | ASSIHGGQTYEQY
TRBJ1-1 | TRBV19 | once | ASSIWGQGGTEAF
TRBJ1-4 | TRBV12-5 | NA | ASGLEGVNEKLF
TRBJ1-2 | TRBV29-1 | NA | SVGTGRGYGYT
TRBJ2-5 | TRBV12-3/TRBV12-4 | NA | ASRPAGRETQY
TRBJ1-5 | TRBV2 | NA | ASGLESNQPQH
TRBJ2-3 | TRBV27 | NA | ASSLSSELPTDTQY
TRBJ1-2 | TRBV2 | NA | ASSETGDGFGYT
TRBJ2-2 | TRBV6-2/TRBV6-3 | NA | ASSVRGPSNTGELF